The rows below give T cell receptor beta chains drawn from one sample of a study of T cell responses to AZD1222 COVID-19 vaccine. Clones were read by immunoSEQ multiplex PCR, and TCRdb kept only the in-frame ones, dropping some. This table has about 74,000 clones, around 93% appearing once. The specimen was peripheral blood, collected 28 days after the second AZD1222 dose. Receptors originate from an adult who received the AZD1222 COVID-19 vaccine. The CDR3 runs from the conserved cysteine through the conserved F or W. The D gene is left open where the match is weak. Only part of the rows carry a size: once, few, many, or a class if the clone is expanded.

CDR3	DNA	size	D	V	J	length
CASRPRQGFSYEQYF	TGTGCCAGCAGACCTAGACAGGGTTTCTCCTACGAGCAGTACTTC	NA	TRBD1	TRBV27	TRBJ2-7	15
CASSLAGVLAGGLYNEQFF	TGCGCCAGCAGCTTGGCGGGCGTACTAGCGGGAGGACTCTACAATGAGCAGTTCTTC	NA	TRBD2	TRBV5-1	TRBJ2-1	19
CASSLSVPVGEQYF	TGTGCCAGCAGTTTGTCGGTCCCGGTGGGGGAGCAGTACTTC	NA	NA	TRBV6-2/TRBV6-3	TRBJ2-7	14
CASTSGANVLTF	TGTGCCAGCACCAGTGGGGCCAACGTCCTGACTTTC	NA	NA	TRBV6-5	TRBJ2-6	12
CASSRRQGANEQFF	TGTGCCAGCAGTCGACGACAGGGGGCAAATGAGCAGTTCTTC	NA	TRBD1	TRBV27	TRBJ2-1	14
CASSWASGFGTQYF	TGTGCCAGCAGCTGGGCTAGCGGGTTCGGGACCCAGTACTTC	NA	TRBD2	TRBV7-9	TRBJ2-5	14
CASTKDGDSNQPQHF	TGCGCCAGCACCAAAGACGGGGATAGCAATCAGCCCCAGCATTTT	NA	NA	TRBV5-1	TRBJ1-5	15
CSAREVETQYF	TGCAGTGCTAGAGAGGTTGAGACCCAGTACTTC	NA	NA	TRBV20-1	TRBJ2-5	11
CASGPGGGFKQFF	TGTGCCAGCGGCCCAGGGGGAGGTTTTAAACAGTTCTTC	NA	NA	TRBV11-1	TRBJ2-1	13
CASFRLLADTQYF	TGTGCCAGCTTCCGGCTGCTGGCAGATACGCAGTATTTT	NA	NA	TRBV6-1	TRBJ2-3	13
CASSQSQAHNEQFF	TGTGCCAGCAGCCAGTCGCAGGCTCACAATGAGCAGTTCTTC	NA	NA	TRBV3-1/TRBV3-2	TRBJ2-1	14
CASSPTDTIYF	TGTGCCAGCAGCCCCACGGACACCATATATTTT	NA	NA	TRBV7-6	TRBJ1-3	11
CASSPAPGKNYEQYF	TGTGCCAGCAGTCCAGCCCCTGGGAAAAACTACGAGCAGTACTTC	NA	NA	TRBV28	TRBJ2-7	15
CASSINGGGGYTF	TGTGCCAGTAGTATAAATGGTGGTGGCGGCTACACCTTC	NA	NA	TRBV19	TRBJ1-2	13
CASSLHAEWGTDTQYF	TGTGCCAGCAGCTTACATGCGGAGTGGGGCACAGATACGCAGTATTTT	NA	NA	TRBV7-3	TRBJ2-3	16
CASSGQVFGNTIYF	TGTGCCAGCAGTGGGCAGGTTTTTGGAAACACCATATATTTT	once	NA	TRBV2	TRBJ1-3	14
CASSKPQGPLDGYTF	TGTGCCAGCAGCAAACCACAGGGGCCGCTCGATGGCTACACCTTC	NA	TRBD1	TRBV5-4	TRBJ1-2	15
CAISPGTRVYNEQFF	TGTGCCATCAGTCCCGGGACTAGGGTATACAATGAGCAGTTCTTC	NA	TRBD2	TRBV10-3	TRBJ2-1	15
CASSPRQRVYGYTF	TGTGCCAGCAGCCCCCGACAGAGAGTCTATGGCTACACCTTC	NA	NA	TRBV11-2	TRBJ1-2	14
CASSLGLAEQYF	TGTGCCAGCAGTTTAGGACTAGCCGAGCAGTACTTC	NA	TRBD2	TRBV5-5	TRBJ2-7	12
CASGAYEQYF	TGTGCCAGCGGGGCCTACGAGCAGTACTTC	NA	NA	TRBV28	TRBJ2-7	10
CASSYLGHRELFF	TGTGCCAGCAGTTACCTGGGGCACCGCGAGCTGTTTTTT	NA	NA	TRBV6-2/TRBV6-3	TRBJ2-2	13
CASSPVASGSWEQYF	TGTGCCAGCAGTCCAGTGGCTAGCGGGAGTTGGGAGCAGTACTTC	NA	TRBD2	TRBV27	TRBJ2-7	15
CASSLDGAQGNIQYF	TGTGCCAGCAGCTTAGACGGGGCCCAGGGAAACATTCAGTACTTC	NA	NA	TRBV7-2	TRBJ2-4	15
CASSYVGGEQFF	TGTGCCAGCAGTTACGTGGGAGGCGAGCAGTTCTTC	NA	NA	TRBV6-5	TRBJ2-1	12
CASSYFLLSPGELFF	TGTGCCAGCAGTTACTTCCTGCTTAGTCCCGGGGAGCTGTTTTTT	NA	NA	TRBV6-5	TRBJ2-2	15
CATSASGTGDQPQHF	TGTGCCACCAGTGCTTCCGGGACAGGGGATCAGCCCCAGCATTTT	NA	TRBD1	TRBV24-1	TRBJ1-5	15
CASSEPGAREQYF	TGTGCCAGCAGTGAACCAGGAGCTCGGGAGCAGTACTTC	NA	NA	TRBV25-1	TRBJ2-7	13
CASTSPAREQFF	TGTGCCAGCACTTCCCCAGCGAGGGAGCAGTTCTTC	NA	NA	TRBV27	TRBJ2-1	12
CASSTRTGGVGDYGYTF	TGTGCCAGCAGCACTCGGACAGGGGGCGTGGGAGACTATGGCTACACCTTC	NA	TRBD1	TRBV13	TRBJ1-2	17
CASSTPGQGYEQYF	TGCGCCAGCAGTACACCGGGACAGGGCTACGAGCAGTACTTC	NA	TRBD1	TRBV10-2	TRBJ2-7	14
CASSLGQGRYEQYF	TGTGCCAGCTCACTTGGACAGGGGAGATACGAGCAGTACTTC	NA	TRBD1	TRBV18	TRBJ2-7	14
CASRLSGGSSYNEQFF	TGTGCCAGTAGACTTTCGGGGGGGAGCTCCTACAATGAGCAGTTCTTC	few	TRBD2	TRBV19	TRBJ2-1	16
CASSLDERYNEQFF	TGCGCCAGCAGCTTGGATGAGCGGTACAATGAGCAGTTCTTC	NA	NA	TRBV5-1	TRBJ2-1	14
CASSLTTGTSYEQYF	TGTGCCAGCAGCTTAACCACAGGGACCTCCTACGAGCAGTACTTC	NA	NA	TRBV7-9	TRBJ2-7	15
CASSPPGSGGEKLFF	TGTGCCAGTAGTCCTCCCGGGTCGGGGGGCGAAAAACTGTTTTTT	NA	NA	TRBV19	TRBJ1-4	15
CASSFGREGRSYEQYF	TGTGCCAGCAGTTTCGGACGGGAGGGCCGCTCCTACGAGCAGTACTTC	NA	TRBD2	TRBV27	TRBJ2-7	16
CASSPSGHPGGYGYTF	TGTGCCAGCAGCCCTTCAGGTCATCCAGGGGGCTATGGCTACACCTTC	NA	TRBD1	TRBV27	TRBJ1-2	16
CASSGEGRSYNEQFF	TGTGCCAGTAGTGGAGAGGGACGGTCCTACAATGAGCAGTTCTTC	NA	NA	TRBV19	TRBJ2-1	15
CASSEGRTGGANYEKLFF	TGTGCCAGCAGTGAAGGGCGGACAGGTGGGGCTAATTATGAAAAACTGTTTTTT	NA	TRBD1	TRBV6-1	TRBJ1-4	18
CASSPSPGETQYF	TGTGCCAGCTCACCGAGCCCGGGGGAGACCCAGTACTTC	NA	NA	TRBV18	TRBJ2-5	13
CASRRQANTEAFF	TGTGCCAGCAGACGACAAGCGAACACTGAAGCTTTCTTT	NA	NA	TRBV27	TRBJ1-1	13
CAWSAVGEQFF	TGTGCCTGGAGCGCCGTTGGTGAGCAGTTCTTC	few	NA	TRBV30	TRBJ2-1	11
CASSPTGPQETQYF	TGTGCCAGCAGCCCTACAGGCCCGCAAGAGACCCAGTACTTC	NA	NA	TRBV4-2	TRBJ2-5	14
CAWRPLGGMLPDTQYF	TGTGCCTGGAGGCCGCTTGGCGGGATGTTACCAGATACGCAGTATTTT	once	NA	TRBV30	TRBJ2-3	16
CASSLVPDLRQYEQYF	TGTGCCAGCAGCTTAGTTCCGGATTTGAGACAGTACGAGCAGTACTTC	few	NA	TRBV7-2	TRBJ2-7	16
CASSSGTGGNEKLFF	TGTGCCAGCAGCTCGGGGACAGGGGGTAATGAAAAACTGTTTTTT	NA	TRBD1	TRBV7-9	TRBJ1-4	15
CASTGGDSPLHF	TGTGCCAGCACAGGGGGGGATTCACCCCTCCACTTT	once	TRBD1	TRBV6-5	TRBJ1-6	12
CASSSGPAGEKLFF	TGTGCCAGCAGCTCGGGCCCGGCGGGGGAAAAACTGTTTTTT	NA	NA	TRBV7-9	TRBJ1-4	14
CASSIDRSGSYNEQFF	TGTGCCAGTAGTATCGACCGTAGCGGGAGTTACAATGAGCAGTTCTTC	NA	TRBD2	TRBV19	TRBJ2-1	16
CSVLTGGHGSDEQFF	TGCAGCGTTCTCACAGGGGGCCATGGGTCCGATGAGCAGTTCTTC	once	TRBD1	TRBV29-1	TRBJ2-1	15
CASSPSGLAGSHEQYF	TGTGCCAGCAGTCCGTCGGGACTAGCGGGAAGCCACGAGCAGTACTTC	NA	TRBD2	TRBV28	TRBJ2-7	16
CASSAGGVVQPQHF	TGTGCCAGCTCGGCCGGAGGGGTGGTTCAGCCCCAGCATTTT	NA	NA	TRBV18	TRBJ1-5	14
CASSRPGTGGILETQYF	TGTGCCAGCAGCCGACCCGGGACAGGGGGCATTTTGGAGACCCAGTACTTC	NA	TRBD1	TRBV6-6	TRBJ2-5	17
CASSPRQGRNEQFF	TGTGCCAGCAGCCCGCGACAGGGTCGCAATGAGCAGTTCTTC	NA	TRBD1	TRBV7-2	TRBJ2-1	14
CASSSLAGGLRGREQYF	TGTGCCAGCAGCTCACTAGCGGGAGGATTAAGGGGGCGCGAGCAGTACTTC	NA	TRBD2	TRBV7-8	TRBJ2-7	17
CAGGVVQETQYF	TGTGCCGGCGGGGTTGTTCAAGAGACCCAGTACTTC	NA	NA	TRBV2	TRBJ2-5	12
CASSLDRGNTEAFF	TGCGCCAGCAGCTTGGACAGGGGGAACACTGAAGCTTTCTTT	NA	TRBD1	TRBV5-1	TRBJ1-1	14
CASSPKQGEQYF	TGTGCCAGCTCACCAAAACAGGGAGAGCAGTACTTC	NA	NA	TRBV18	TRBJ2-7	12